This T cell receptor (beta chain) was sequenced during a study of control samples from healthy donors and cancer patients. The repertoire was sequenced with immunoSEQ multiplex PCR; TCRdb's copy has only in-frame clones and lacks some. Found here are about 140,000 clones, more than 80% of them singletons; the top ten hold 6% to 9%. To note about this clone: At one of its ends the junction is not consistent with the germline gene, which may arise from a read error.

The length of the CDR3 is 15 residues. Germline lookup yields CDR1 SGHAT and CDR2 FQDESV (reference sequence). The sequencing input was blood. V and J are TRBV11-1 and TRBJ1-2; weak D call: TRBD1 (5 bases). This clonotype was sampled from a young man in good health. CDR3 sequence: CASSEGRRGNYGCTF. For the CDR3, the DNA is TGTGCCAGCAGCGAGGGACGCCGAGGGAACTATGGCTGCACCTTC.